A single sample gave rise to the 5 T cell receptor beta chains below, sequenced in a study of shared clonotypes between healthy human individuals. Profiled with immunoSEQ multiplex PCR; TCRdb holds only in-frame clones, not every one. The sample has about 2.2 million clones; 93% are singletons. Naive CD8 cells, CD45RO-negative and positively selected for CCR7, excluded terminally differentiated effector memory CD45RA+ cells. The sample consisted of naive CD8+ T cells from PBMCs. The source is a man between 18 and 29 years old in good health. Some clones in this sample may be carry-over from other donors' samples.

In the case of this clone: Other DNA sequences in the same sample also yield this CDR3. As DNA, the CDR3 is TGTGCCAGCAGTTTAGCCGTCCGCTACGAGCAGTACTTC. It specifies CASSLAVRYEQYF. V usage is TRBV27 and J usage is TRBJ2-7; no reliable D call. The CDR3 contains 13 residues. Between the trimmed V and J ends, which lost 2 bases and 3 bases, there was a span of 8 bases. Germline V lookup: CDR1 MNHEY, CDR2 SMNVEV (reference sequence).

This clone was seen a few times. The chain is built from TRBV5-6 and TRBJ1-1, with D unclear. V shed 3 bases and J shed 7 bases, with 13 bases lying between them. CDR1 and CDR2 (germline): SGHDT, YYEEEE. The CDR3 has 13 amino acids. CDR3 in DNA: TGTGCCAGCAGCTGGGCTAGTTCGAGTGAAGCTTTCTTT. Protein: CASSWASSSEAFF.

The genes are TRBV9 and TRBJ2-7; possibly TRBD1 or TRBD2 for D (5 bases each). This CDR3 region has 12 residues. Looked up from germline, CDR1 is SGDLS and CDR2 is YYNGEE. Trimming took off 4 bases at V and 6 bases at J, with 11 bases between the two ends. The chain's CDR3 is CASSPGTVEQYF. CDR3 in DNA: TGTGCCAGCAGCCCAGGGACCGTCGAGCAGTACTTC.

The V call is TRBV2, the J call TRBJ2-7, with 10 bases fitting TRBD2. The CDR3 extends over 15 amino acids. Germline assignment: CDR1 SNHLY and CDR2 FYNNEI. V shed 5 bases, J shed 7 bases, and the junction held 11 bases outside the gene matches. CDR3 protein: CASSTGTSDLWEQYF. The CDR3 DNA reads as TGTGCCAGCAGTACCGGGACTAGCGACCTCTGGGAGCAGTACTTC.

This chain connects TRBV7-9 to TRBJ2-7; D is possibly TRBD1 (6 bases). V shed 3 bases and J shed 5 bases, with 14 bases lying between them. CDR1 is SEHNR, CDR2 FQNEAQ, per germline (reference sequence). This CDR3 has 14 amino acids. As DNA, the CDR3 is TGTGCCAGCAGCTTCGGCACAGGGAGTGACGAGCAGTACTTC. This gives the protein CASSFGTGSDEQYF.